This T cell receptor beta chain was identified in a study of T cell changes during pregnancy in multiple sclerosis. The CDR3 is 15 amino acids. J was trimmed by 5 bases and V by 5 bases; bases with no gene match: 11. CDR1 is SGHAT and CDR2 is FQNNGV in the germline V gene. The method was immunoSEQ multiplex PCR; TCRdb's version includes in-frame clones alone and lacks a portion of them. The table includes 35,000 to 45,000 clones, 91% detected once. This sample comprised CD4+ T cells from peripheral blood mononuclear cells, obtained in the second trimester of pregnancy. This receptor was identified in a female donor in good health, enrolled as a control in a pregnancy study. The chain has TRBV11-2 and TRBJ2-7; 8 positions match TRBD1. CDR3 coding DNA: TGTGCCAGCAGCCTCTACAGGGGGGTAAGCAACGAGCAGTACTTC. Encoded protein: CASSLYRGVSNEQYF. The full variable domain, rest sourced from reference TRBV11-2 and TRBJ2-7, is EAGVAQSPRYKIIEKRQSVAFWCNPISGHATLYWYQQILGQGPKLLIQFQNNGVVDDSQLPKDRFSAERLKGVDSTLKIQPAKLEDSAVYLCASSLYRGVSNEQYFGPGTRLTVT.